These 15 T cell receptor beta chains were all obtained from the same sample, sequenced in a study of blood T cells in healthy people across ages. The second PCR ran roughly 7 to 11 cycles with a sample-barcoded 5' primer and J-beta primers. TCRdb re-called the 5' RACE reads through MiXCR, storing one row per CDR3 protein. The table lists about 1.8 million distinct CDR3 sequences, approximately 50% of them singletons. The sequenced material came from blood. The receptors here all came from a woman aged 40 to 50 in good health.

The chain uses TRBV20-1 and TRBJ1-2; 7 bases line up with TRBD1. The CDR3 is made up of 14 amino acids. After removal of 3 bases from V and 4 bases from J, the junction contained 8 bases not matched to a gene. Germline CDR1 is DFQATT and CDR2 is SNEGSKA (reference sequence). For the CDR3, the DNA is TGCAGTGCTAGGATGGGACAGTCCTTCTATGGCTACACCTTC. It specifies CSARMGQSFYGYTF.

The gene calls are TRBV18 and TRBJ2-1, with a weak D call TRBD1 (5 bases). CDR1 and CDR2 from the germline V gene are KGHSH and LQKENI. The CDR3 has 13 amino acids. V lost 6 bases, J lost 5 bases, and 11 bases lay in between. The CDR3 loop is CASSQTGHNEQFF. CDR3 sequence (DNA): TGTGCCAGCTCCCAAACAGGACACAATGAGCAGTTCTTC.

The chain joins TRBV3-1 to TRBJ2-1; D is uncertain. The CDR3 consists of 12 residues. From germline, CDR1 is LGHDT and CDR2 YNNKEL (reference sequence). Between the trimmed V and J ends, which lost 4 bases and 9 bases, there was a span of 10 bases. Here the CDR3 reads CASSPRVTEQFF. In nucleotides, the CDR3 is TGTGCCAGCAGCCCAAGAGTCACTGAGCAGTTCTTC.

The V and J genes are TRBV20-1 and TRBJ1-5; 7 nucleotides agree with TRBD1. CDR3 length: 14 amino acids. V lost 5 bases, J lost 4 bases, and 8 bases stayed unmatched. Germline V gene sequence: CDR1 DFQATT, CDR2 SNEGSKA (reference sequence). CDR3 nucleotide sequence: TGCAGTGCTTTGGACAGGAGCCAGAATCAGCCCCAGCATTTT. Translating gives CSALDRSQNQPQHF.

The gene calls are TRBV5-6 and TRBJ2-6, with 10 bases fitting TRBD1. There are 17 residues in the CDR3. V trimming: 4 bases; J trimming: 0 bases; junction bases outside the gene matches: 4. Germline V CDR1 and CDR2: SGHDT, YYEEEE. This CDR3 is CASSLRQGASGANVLTF. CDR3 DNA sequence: TGTGCCAGCAGCCTAAGACAGGGGGCCTCTGGGGCCAACGTCCTGACTTTC.

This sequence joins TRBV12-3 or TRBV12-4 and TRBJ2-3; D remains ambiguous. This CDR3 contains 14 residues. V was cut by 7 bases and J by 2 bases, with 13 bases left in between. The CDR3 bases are TGTGCCAGCACCCTAGGGCTCTTCACAGATACGCAGTATTTT. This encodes CASTLGLFTDTQYF.

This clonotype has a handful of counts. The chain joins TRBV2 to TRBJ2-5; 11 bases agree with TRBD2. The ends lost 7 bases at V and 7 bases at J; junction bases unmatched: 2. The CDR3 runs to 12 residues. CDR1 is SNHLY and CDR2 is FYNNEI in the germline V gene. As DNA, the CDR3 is TGTGCCAGCATTGGACTAGCGGGGACCCAGTACTTC. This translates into CASIGLAGTQYF.

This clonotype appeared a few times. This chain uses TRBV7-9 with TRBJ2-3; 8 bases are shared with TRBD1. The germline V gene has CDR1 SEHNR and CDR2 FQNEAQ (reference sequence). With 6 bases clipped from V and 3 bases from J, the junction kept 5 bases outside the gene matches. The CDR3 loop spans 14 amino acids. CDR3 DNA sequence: TGTGCCAGCAGTGTCAGGGGGCTTACAGATACGCAGTATTTT. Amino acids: CASSVRGLTDTQYF. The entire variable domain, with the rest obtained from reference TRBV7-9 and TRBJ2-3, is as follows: DTGVSQNPRHKITKRGQNVTFRCDPISEHNRLYWYRQTLGQGPEFLTYFQNEAQLEKSRLLSDRFSAERPKGSFSTLEIQRTEQGDSAMYLCASSVRGLTDTQYFGPGTRLTVL.

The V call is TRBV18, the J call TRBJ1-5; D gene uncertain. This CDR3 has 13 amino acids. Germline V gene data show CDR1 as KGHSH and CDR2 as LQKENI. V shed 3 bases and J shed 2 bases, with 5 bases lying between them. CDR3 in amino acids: CASSPIRNQPQHF. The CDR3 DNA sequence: TGTGCCAGCTCACCTATTCGCAATCAGCCCCAGCATTTT.

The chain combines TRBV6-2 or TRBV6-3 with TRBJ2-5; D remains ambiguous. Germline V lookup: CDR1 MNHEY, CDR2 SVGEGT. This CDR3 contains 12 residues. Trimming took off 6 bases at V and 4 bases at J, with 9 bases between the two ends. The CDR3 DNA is TGTGCCAGCAGACCGTCCCCAGAGACCCAGTACTTC. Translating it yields CASRPSPETQYF.

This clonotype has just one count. The CDR3 region is CASRLTTQETQYF. In DNA, the CDR3 is TGTGCCAGCAGACTAACCACCCAAGAGACCCAGTACTTC. This chain uses TRBV6-6 with TRBJ2-5; D is unresolved. Germline V gene lookup returns CDR1 MNHNY and CDR2 SVGAGI (reference sequence). V shed 6 bases and J shed 1 base, with 9 bases lying between them. The CDR3 consists of 13 residues.

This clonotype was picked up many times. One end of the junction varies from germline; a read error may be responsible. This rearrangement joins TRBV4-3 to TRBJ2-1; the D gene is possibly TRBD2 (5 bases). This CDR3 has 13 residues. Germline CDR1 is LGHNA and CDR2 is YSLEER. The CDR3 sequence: CASSRGLYNEQFF. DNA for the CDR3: TGTGCCAGCAGCCGCGGGCTGTACAATGAGCAGTTCTTC.

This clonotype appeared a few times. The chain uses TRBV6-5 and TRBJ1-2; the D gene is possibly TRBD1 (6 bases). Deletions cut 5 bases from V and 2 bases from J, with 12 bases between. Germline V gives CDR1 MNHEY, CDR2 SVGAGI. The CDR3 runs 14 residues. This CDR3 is CASSNQGFNYGYTF. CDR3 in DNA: TGTGCCAGCAGTAACCAGGGGTTCAACTATGGCTACACCTTC.

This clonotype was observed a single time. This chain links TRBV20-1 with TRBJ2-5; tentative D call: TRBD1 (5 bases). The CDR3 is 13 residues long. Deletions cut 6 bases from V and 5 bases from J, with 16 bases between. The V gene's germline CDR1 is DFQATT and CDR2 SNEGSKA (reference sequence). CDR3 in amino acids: CSATGRAQETQYF. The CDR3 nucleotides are TGCAGTGCGACCGGCAGGGCTCAGGAGACCCAGTACTTC.

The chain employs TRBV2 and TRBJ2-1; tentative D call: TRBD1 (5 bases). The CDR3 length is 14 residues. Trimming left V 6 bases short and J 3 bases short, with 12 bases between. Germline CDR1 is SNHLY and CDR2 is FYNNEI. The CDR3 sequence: CASRWGQGYNEQFF. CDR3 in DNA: TGTGCCAGCAGGTGGGGTCAGGGCTACAATGAGCAGTTCTTC.